A single sample is the source of the 5 T cell receptor beta chains below, sequenced in a study of CD8 T cells in ankylosing spondylitis. Study-wide points: Ankylosing spondylitis blood appeared to be characterized by a TCR beta motif of under ten highly homologous variants.

A single record per CDR3 protein comes from TCRdb applying MiXCR to the 5' RACE reads. The sample has hundreds of thousands of distinct CDR3 sequences, about 15% seen once. These TCRs are of unknown antigen specificity. The sequenced material came from blood, either unsorted or a sorted T cell fraction (not recorded which). The receptors were gathered from a male donor with ankylosing spondylitis.

V is TRBV12-3 or TRBV12-4 and J is TRBJ1-2; 8 bases are shared with TRBD1. V dropped 2 bases and J dropped 8; count of bases not matched to a gene: 4. The CDR3 totals 13 residues. DNA of the CDR3: TGTGCCAGCAGTTTAAGGACAGGGAGCGGCTACACCTTC. It yields the protein CASSLRTGSGYTF.

This chain links TRBV20-1 with TRBJ2-1, with a tentative D call TRBD2 (6 bases). V was trimmed by 3 bases and J by 8 bases, leaving 17 bases between them. CDR1 and CDR2 from the germline V gene are DFQATT and SNEGSKA (reference sequence). CDR3 length: 14 amino acids. The CDR3 loop is CSASRRASVDEQFF. CDR3 sequence (DNA): TGCAGTGCTAGCCGGAGGGCCTCAGTCGATGAGCAGTTCTTC.

The sample holds many counts of this clonotype. CDR3 sequence: CSARDHTSGGLREFF. The CDR3 DNA reads TGCAGTGCTAGAGATCATACTAGCGGGGGCCTCAGGGAGTTCTTC. This chain joins TRBV20-1 and TRBJ2-1; TRBD2 matches 11 bases. From germline, CDR1 is DFQATT and CDR2 SNEGSKA (reference sequence). J gave up 14 bases and V 0 bases, and 12 bases lay outside the gene matches. This CDR3 has 15 amino acids.

The J gene is TRBJ2-7, the V gene TRBV2; the match to TRBD1 covers 8 bases. CDR3 length equals 15 residues. The germline gives CDR1 SNHLY, CDR2 FYNNEI. The V segment lost 4 bases and the J segment 2 bases; nucleotides outside the gene matches: 7. The CDR3 DNA sequence: TGTGCCAGCAGTGCAGAACAGGGGGTACCCTACGAGCAGTACTTC. Translated: CASSAEQGVPYEQYF.

The V call is TRBV4-1, the J call TRBJ2-3; 8 positions agree with TRBD2. The CDR3 is 17 residues long. CDR1 and CDR2 from the germline V gene are MGHRA and YSYEKL. The J segment lost 3 bases and the V segment lost 0 bases, leaving 8 bases of the junction unmatched. For the CDR3, the DNA is TGCGCCAGCAGCCAAGATGATGGGCGGGGGGCAACAGATACGCAGTATTTT. The encoded protein is CASSQDDGRGATDTQYF.